Here is one TCR beta chain with its context. The sample is drawn from a study of shared clonotypes between healthy human individuals. The table came from immunoSEQ multiplex PCR; TCRdb's copy has only in-frame clones and leaves some out. The repertoire holds approximately 720,000 clones, about two thirds seen once, with roughly 1.8% in the top ten. The CDR3 has 16 amino acids. Per germline, CDR1 SGHAT and CDR2 FQNNGV. Trimming cost V 0 bases and J 5 bases; bases outside gene matches: 9. The clonotype was recovered from a woman between 25 and 40 years old in good health. This chain links TRBV11-2 with TRBJ2-7, with TRBD2 identical over 8 bases. Sequenced: memory CD4+ T cells sorted from blood. Regarding subset: CD45RA-negative fraction. Written as DNA, the CDR3 is TGTGCCAGCAGCTTAGATTGGGCGGGACTAGAAAACGAGCAGTACTTC. Protein: CASSLDWAGLENEQYF.